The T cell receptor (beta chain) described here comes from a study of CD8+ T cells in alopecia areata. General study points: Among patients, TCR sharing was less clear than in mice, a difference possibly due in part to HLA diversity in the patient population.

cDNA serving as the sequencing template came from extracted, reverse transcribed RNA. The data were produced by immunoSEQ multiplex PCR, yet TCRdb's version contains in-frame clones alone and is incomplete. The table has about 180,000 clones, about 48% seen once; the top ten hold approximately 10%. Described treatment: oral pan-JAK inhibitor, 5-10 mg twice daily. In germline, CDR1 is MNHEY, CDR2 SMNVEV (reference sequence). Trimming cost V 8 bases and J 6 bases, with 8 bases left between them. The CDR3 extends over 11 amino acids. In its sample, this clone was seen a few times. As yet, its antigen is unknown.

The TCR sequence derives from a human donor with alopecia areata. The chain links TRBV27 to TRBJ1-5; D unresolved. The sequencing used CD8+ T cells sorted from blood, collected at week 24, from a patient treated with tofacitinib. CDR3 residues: CASGETQPQHF. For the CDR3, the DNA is TGTGCCAGCGGGGAGACTCAGCCCCAGCATTTT.